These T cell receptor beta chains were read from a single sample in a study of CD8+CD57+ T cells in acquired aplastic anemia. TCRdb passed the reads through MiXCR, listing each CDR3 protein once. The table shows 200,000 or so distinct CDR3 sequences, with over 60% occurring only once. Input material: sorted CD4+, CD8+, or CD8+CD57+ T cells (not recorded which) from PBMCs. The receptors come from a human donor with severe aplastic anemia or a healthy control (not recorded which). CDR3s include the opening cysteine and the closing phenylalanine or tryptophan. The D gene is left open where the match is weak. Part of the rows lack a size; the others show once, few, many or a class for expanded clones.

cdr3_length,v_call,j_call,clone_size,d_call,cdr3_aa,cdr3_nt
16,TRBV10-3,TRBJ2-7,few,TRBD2,CATAGLALSSSYEQYF,TGTGCCACCGCGGGACTAGCCCTCTCAAGCTCCTACGAGCAGTACTTC
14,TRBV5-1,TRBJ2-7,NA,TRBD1,CASNPGRGPNEQYF,TGCGCCAGCAATCCGGGAAGGGGGCCGAACGAGCAGTACTTC
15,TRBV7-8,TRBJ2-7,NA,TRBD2,CASSPSSGGQYEQYF,TGTGCCAGCAGCCCGAGTAGCGGGGGGCAATACGAGCAGTACTTC
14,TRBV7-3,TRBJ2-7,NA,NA,CASSTGRGPYEQYF,TGTGCCAGCAGCACCGGGAGAGGCCCCTACGAGCAGTACTTC
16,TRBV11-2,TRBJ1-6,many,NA,CASSLVSGLANSPLHF,TGTGCCAGCAGCTTAGTGTCCGGACTCGCTAATTCACCCCTCCACTTT
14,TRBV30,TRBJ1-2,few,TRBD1,CAWIGDRANYGYTF,TGTGCCTGGATCGGGGACAGAGCTAACTATGGCTACACCTTC
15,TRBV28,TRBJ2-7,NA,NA,CASSERGGISYEQYF,TGTGCCAGCAGCGAAAGGGGGGGGATCTCCTACGAGCAGTACTTC
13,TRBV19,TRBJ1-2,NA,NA,CASSKGLSYGYTF,TGTGCCAGTAGTAAGGGACTGTCCTATGGCTACACCTTC
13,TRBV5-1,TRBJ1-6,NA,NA,CASSLSDNSPLHF,TGCGCCAGCAGCTTGTCGGATAATTCACCCCTCCACTTT
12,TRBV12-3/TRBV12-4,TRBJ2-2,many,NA,CAILTGTGELFF,TGTGCCATATTAACAGGGACCGGGGAGCTGTTTTTT
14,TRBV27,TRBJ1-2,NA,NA,CASSPRAGNYGYTF,TGTGCCAGCAGCCCCAGGGCAGGGAACTATGGCTACACCTTC
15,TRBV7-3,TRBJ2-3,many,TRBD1,CASSGTGAATDTQYF,TGTGCCAGCAGCGGAACAGGGGCCGCTACAGATACGCAGTATTTT
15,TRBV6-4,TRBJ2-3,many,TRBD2,CASSERGGMAGTQYF,TGTGCCAGCAGTGAACGCGGGGGGATGGCGGGTACGCAGTATTTT
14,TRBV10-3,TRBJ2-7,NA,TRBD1,CAISESGQGYEQYF,TGTGCCATCAGTGAGTCGGGACAGGGTTACGAGCAGTACTTC
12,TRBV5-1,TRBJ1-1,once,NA,CASSAGPGEAFF,TGCGCCAGCAGCGCCGGGCCTGGGGAAGCTTTCTTT
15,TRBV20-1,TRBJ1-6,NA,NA,CSARAVHTGFSPLHF,TGCAGTGCTAGAGCGGTCCACACAGGGTTTTCACCCCTCCACTTT
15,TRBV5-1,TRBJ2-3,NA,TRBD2,CASSSTSGEADTQYF,TGCGCCAGCAGCTCGACTAGCGGGGAGGCAGATACGCAGTATTTT
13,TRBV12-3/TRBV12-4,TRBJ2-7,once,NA,CASSSQLVAGLNF,TGTGCCAGCAGTTCACAACTCGTAGCCGGACTAAACTTC
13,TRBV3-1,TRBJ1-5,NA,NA,CASSQEWGQPQHF,TGTGCCAGCAGCCAAGAATGGGGGCAGCCCCAGCATTTT
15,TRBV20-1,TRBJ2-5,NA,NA,CSAPRRGAGQETQYF,TGCAGTGCTCCGCGCCGGGGGGCAGGCCAAGAGACCCAGTACTTC
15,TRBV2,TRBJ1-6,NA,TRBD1,CAGGDSFNAYMPLHF,TGTGCCGGGGGGGACAGTTTTAACGCCTATATGCCCCTCCACTTT
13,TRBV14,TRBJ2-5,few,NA,CASSQDQGKTQYF,TGTGCCAGCAGCCAAGATCAGGGGAAGACCCAGTACTTC
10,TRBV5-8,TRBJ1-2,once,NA,CASSLHGYTF,TGTGCCAGCAGCTTACATGGCTACACCTTC
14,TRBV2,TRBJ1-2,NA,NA,CASSEGQTAYGYTF,TGTGCCAGCAGTGAGGGGCAGACAGCCTATGGCTACACCTTC
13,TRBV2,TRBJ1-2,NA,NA,CASCEAGTAGYTF,TGTGCCAGCTGTGAGGCCGGGACCGCGGGCTACACCTTC
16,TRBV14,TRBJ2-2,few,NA,CASSPFMIANTGELFF,TGTGCCAGCAGCCCCTTTATGATAGCGAACACCGGGGAGCTGTTTTTT
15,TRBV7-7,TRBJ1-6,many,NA,CAGSLDHSDNSPLHF,TGTGCTGGCAGCTTAGACCACAGCGATAATTCACCCCTCCACTTT
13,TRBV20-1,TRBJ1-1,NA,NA,CSATDGGNTEAFF,TGCAGTGCTACGGACGGGGGGAACACTGAAGCTTTCTTT
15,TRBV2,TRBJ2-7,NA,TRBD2,CASRAGLAGREEQYF,TGTGCCAGCAGAGCAGGATTAGCGGGACGGGAGGAGCAGTACTTC
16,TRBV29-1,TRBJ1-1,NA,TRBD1,CSVSTGQGQTRTEAFF,TGCAGCGTTTCTACCGGACAGGGTCAAACTAGAACTGAAGCTTTCTTT
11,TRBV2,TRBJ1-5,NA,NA,CASSREGPQHF,TGTGCCAGCAGTCGGGAAGGGCCCCAGCATTTT
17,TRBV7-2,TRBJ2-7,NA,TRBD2,CASSLGLAGGLPYEQYF,TGTGCCAGCAGCTTAGGACTAGCGGGGGGGCTCCCCTACGAGCAGTACTTC
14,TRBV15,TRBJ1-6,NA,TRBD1,CATSVDREKSPLHF,TGTGCCACCAGCGTAGACAGGGAAAAGTCACCCCTCCACTTT
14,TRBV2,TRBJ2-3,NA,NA,CASISAQGTDTQYF,TGTGCCAGCATATCCGCCCAGGGAACAGATACGCAGTATTTT
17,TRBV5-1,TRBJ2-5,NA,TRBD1,CASSLARGTGDQETQHF,TGCGCCAGCAGCTTGGCGCGGGGGACAGGGGACCAAGAGACCCAGCACTTC
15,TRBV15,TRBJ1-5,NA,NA,CATSIQGGRSQPQHF,TGTGCCACCAGCATACAGGGTGGGCGGTCTCAGCCCCAGCATTTT
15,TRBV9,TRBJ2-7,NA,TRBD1,CASSVGQGPLYEQYF,TGTGCCAGCAGCGTAGGACAGGGGCCCTTATACGAGCAGTACTTC
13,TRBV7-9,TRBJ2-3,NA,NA,CASSTTVTDTQYF,TGTGCCAGCAGCACGACAGTTACAGATACGCAGTATTTT
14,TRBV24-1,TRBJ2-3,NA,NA,CATSRGHSTDTQYF,TGTGCCACCAGTCGGGGCCATAGCACAGATACGCAGTATTTT
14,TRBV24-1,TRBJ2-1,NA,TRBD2,CATRPSGGDNEQFF,TGTGCCACCAGGCCGAGCGGGGGGGACAATGAGCAGTTCTTC